Sequencing of this T cell receptor (beta chain) was carried out in a study of Graves' ophthalmopathy and Graves' hyperthyroidism. The CDR3 totals 12 residues. Trimming removed 6 bases from V and 13 bases from J; junction bases left unmatched: 9. This clonotype has more than one count but fewer than ten. The sequenced template was RNA, covering the TCR beta CDR3 region. The first-round RT-PCR employed HTBI primers together with the Qiagen OneStep RT-PCR kit. A multiplex PCR was then performed as the second round. Each CDR3 protein is one row after TCRdb ran MiXCR on the multiplex PCR reads. Here the sample spans about 740,000 distinct CDR3 sequences, approximately 40% being singletons.

This sequence originates from an adult man with Graves' ophthalmopathy. Material: peripheral blood. This chain connects TRBV12-3 or TRBV12-4 to TRBJ2-7; 10 positions match TRBD2. CDR3 coding DNA: TGTGCCAGCAGCCAAGATACTAGCGGGAAATACTTC. It codes for CASSQDTSGKYF.